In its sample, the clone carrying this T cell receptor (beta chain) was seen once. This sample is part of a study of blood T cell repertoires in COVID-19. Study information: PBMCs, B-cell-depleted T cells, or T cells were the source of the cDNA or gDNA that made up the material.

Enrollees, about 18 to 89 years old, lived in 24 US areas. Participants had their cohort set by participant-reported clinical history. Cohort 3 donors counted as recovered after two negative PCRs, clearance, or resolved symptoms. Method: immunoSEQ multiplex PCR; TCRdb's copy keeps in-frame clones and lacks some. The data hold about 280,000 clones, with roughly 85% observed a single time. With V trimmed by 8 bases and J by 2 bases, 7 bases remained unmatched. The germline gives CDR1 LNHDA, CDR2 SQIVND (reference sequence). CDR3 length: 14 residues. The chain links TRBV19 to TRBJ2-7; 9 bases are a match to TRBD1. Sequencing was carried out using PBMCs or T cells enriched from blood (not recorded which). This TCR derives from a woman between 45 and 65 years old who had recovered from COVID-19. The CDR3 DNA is TGTGCCAGTGAACCGGGACAGGGAACCTACGAGCAGTACTTC. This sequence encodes CASEPGQGTYEQYF. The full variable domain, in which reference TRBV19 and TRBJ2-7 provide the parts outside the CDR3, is DGGITQSPKYLFRKEGQNVTLSCEQNLNHDAMYWYRQDPGQGLRLIYYSQIVNDFQKGDIAEGYSVSREKKESFPLTVTSAQKNPTAFYLCASEPGQGTYEQYFGPGTRLTVT.